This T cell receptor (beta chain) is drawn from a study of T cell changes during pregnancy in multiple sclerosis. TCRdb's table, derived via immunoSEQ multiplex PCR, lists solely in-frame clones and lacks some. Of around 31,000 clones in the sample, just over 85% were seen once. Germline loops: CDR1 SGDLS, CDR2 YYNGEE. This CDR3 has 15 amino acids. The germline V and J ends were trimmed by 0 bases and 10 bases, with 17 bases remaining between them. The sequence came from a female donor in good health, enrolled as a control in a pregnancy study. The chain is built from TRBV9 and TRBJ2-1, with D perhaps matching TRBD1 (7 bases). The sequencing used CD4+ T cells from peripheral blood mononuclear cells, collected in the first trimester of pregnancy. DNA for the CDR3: TGTGCCAGCAGCGTAGTGGGGACAGCCCGGGGGGAGCAGTTCTTC. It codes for CASSVVGTARGEQFF. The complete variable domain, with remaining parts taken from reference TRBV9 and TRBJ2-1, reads DSGVTQTPKHLITATGQRVTLRCSPRSGDLSVYWYQQSLDQGLQFLIQYYNGEERAKGNILERFSAQQFPDLHSELNLSSLELGDSALYFCASSVVGTARGEQFFGPGTRLTVL.